What follows is one T cell receptor beta chain and its context. From germline, CDR1 is SQVTM and CDR2 ANQGSEA. The CDR3 totals 11 residues. V dropped 3 bases and J dropped 6 bases, with 8 bases sitting between them. Generated by immunoSEQ multiplex PCR, the TCRdb table keeps only in-frame clones and is missing some. The table lists over 50,000 clones, 90% to 95% of them singletons. The sample originates from a study of T cell changes during pregnancy in multiple sclerosis. This clonotype was obtained from a female donor with multiple sclerosis, enrolled in a pregnancy study. The chain links TRBV29-1 to TRBJ1-2; D is possibly TRBD1 (5 bases). Source: peripheral blood, taken in the second trimester of pregnancy. The CDR3 DNA sequence: TGCAGCGTTGATCAGGGCGATGGCTACACCTTC. Translation: CSVDQGDGYTF.